This record concerns one T cell receptor beta chain sequence. What it binds is unknown. The data originate from a study of T cell responses to AZD1222 COVID-19 vaccine. Whole-study findings and limits: It was only a handful of AZD1222 recipients who were seropositive at baseline. The donors showed a predominance of white British ancestry and of females, with possible underestimation of clonal diversity.

The CDR3 covers 14 residues. Germline lookup yields CDR1 SGHNT and CDR2 YYREEE (reference sequence). J gave up 1 base and V 0 bases, and 1 base lay outside the gene matches. TCRdb's copy holds only in-frame clones and misses some; the assay was immunoSEQ multiplex PCR. This sample yields 90,000 to 95,000 clones, of which roughly nine tenths are seen a single time; around 6.9% belongs to the top ten. This TCR was sampled from an adult in good health. This specimen was peripheral blood, taken on day 0 of AZD1222 vaccination. V is TRBV5-4 and J is TRBJ2-7; 7 bases agree with TRBD1. The CDR3 reads CASSLVRGSYEQYF. The CDR3, as DNA: TGTGCCAGCAGCTTGGTCAGGGGGTCCTACGAGCAGTACTTC.